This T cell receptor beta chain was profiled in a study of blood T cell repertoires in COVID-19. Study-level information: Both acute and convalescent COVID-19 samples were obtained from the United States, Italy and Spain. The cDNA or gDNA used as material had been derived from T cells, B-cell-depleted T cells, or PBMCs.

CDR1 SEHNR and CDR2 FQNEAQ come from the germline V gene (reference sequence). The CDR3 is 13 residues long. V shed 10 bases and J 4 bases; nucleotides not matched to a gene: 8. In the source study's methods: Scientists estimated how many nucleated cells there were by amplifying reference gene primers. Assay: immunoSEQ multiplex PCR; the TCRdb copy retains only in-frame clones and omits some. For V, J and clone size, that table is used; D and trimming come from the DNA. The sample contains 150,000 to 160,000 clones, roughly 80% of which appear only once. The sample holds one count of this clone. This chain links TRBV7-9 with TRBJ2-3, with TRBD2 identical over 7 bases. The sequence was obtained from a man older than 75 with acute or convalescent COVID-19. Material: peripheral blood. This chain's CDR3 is CATGAGESDTQYF. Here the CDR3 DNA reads TGTGCCACCGGGGCGGGGGAGTCAGATACGCAGTATTTT.